Listed below are T cell receptor beta chains from one sample, sequenced in a study of T cell clonotyping in hematopoietic cell transplantation. Sequencing was performed with immunoSEQ multiplex PCR; in TCRdb, only in-frame clones are kept and a portion is missing. The table shows 30,000 to 40,000 clones, with roughly 94% occurring only once. The source material was peripheral blood mononuclear cells, sampled before stem cell transplant. The receptors originated from a man aged 35 to 55 with chronic myeloid leukemia. Some clones in this sample may be carry-over from other donors' samples. Both conserved end residues are part of each CDR3.

TRBJ2-2	TRBV29-1	CSVEESGAGELFF
TRBJ2-5	TRBV14	CASSRRLAGGTETQYF
TRBJ1-2	TRBV11-1	CASSSSGSRYGYTF
TRBJ2-7	TRBV5-1	CASNSWGDAYEQYF
TRBJ2-3	TRBV11-3	CASSLELAPYTQYF
TRBJ2-5	TRBV7-9	CASSLSGGERVKYF
TRBJ2-6	TRBV21-1	CASTEGQAHSGANVLTF
TRBJ1-2	TRBV25-1	CASSDPTDFYGYTF
TRBJ1-1	TRBV20-1	CSARGIEAFF
TRBJ1-2	TRBV29-1	CSVVSRGQTGYTF
TRBJ1-4	TRBV30	CAWRAGTGNEKLFF
TRBJ1-5	TRBV6-5	CASSYYSGTNQPQHF
TRBJ1-1	TRBV5-5	CASSLVGGKRTEAFF
TRBJ2-2	TRBV5-1	CASSLEQGVGTGELFF
TRBJ1-5	TRBV30	CAWSRSLDSNQPQHF
TRBJ1-1	TRBV19	CASSMGDRGITEAFF
TRBJ1-1	TRBV14	CASSRGYDEAFF
TRBJ2-7	TRBV10-2	CATSTDLYEQYF
TRBJ2-7	TRBV25-1	CAIPRGGAYEQYF
TRBJ2-5	TRBV14	CASSQDSRSQYF
TRBJ1-6	TRBV15	CATSRDLGTDSPLHF
TRBJ1-1	TRBV19	CASMPEPRRSAFF
TRBJ1-5	TRBV29-1	CSVGSQKNQPQHF
TRBJ1-2	TRBV30	CAWSVRQVTSYGYTF
TRBJ1-1	TRBV4-3	CASSPRGVGRMNTEAFF
TRBJ1-1	TRBV19	CASILDRGTEAFF
TRBJ1-1	TRBV7-9	CASSGQGLNTEAFF
TRBJ2-6	TRBV2	CASSTGNSGANVLTF
TRBJ2-7	TRBV7-2	CASSLGGWGEQYF
TRBJ2-6	TRBV4-1	CASSKDRAFSGANVLTF
TRBJ1-1	TRBV4-3	CASSHRRGEAFF
TRBJ2-3	TRBV6-4	CAIRDRDTYTDTQYF
TRBJ1-2	TRBV5-6	CASSLDRGWENYGYTF
TRBJ1-2	TRBV30	CAWGQGRGGYTF
TRBJ2-7	TRBV30	CAWSTRKGLYEQYF
TRBJ2-2	TRBV7-9	CASSLAGGDTGELFF
TRBJ2-1	TRBV4-1	CASSSQWNEQFF
TRBJ1-2	TRBV4-3	CASSQGQGPPYGYTF
TRBJ2-1	TRBV7-3	CASSRTQGFVNEQFF
TRBJ1-1	TRBV10-3	CAIGGGGPNTEAFF
TRBJ2-2	TRBV2	CASGDATGELFF
TRBJ2-7	TRBV10-3	CAMSGQETYEQYF
TRBJ2-7	TRBV7-8	CASSLTGGYEQYF
TRBJ2-7	TRBV6-1	CASRPPGPYYEQYF
TRBJ2-5	TRBV11-2	CASSSPMGVLGQETQYF
TRBJ1-3	TRBV19	CASSVPGNTIYF
TRBJ1-3	TRBV9	CASSGEGAMDTIYF
TRBJ2-5	TRBV6-5	CASSYSKGGPRETQYF
TRBJ1-5	TRBV28	CASSLYLDRDLVKPQHF
TRBJ2-1	TRBV19	CASSRRSGSYNEQFF
TRBJ1-6	TRBV11-3	CASSLARGNSPLHF
TRBJ1-2	TRBV30	CAWRSKALGGYTF
TRBJ2-2	TRBV5-1	CASSLSGLVDTGELFF
TRBJ1-5	TRBV2	CASRPWDRSQPQHF
TRBJ1-3	TRBV9	CASSLSLEAVSGNTIYF
TRBJ2-3	TRBV5-1	CASRSTSGGASTQYF
TRBJ2-7	TRBV5-1	CASSFESGGFYEQYF
TRBJ1-6	TRBV6-7	CASSSHLEGTPQPYNSPLHF
TRBJ1-6	TRBV30	CAWSRDLNSPLHF
TRBJ2-5	TRBV7-2	CASSSAGGRETQYF